This TCR beta chain was recorded in a study of blood T cell repertoires in COVID-19. Study summary: COVID-19 samples from acute and convalescent phases originated in the United States, Italy and Spain. From T cells, B-cell-depleted T cells, or PBMCs came the material, which was cDNA or gDNA.

The CDR3 runs to 13 residues. CDR1 KGHSH and CDR2 LQKENI come from the germline V gene. Trimming shortened V by 5 bases and J by 5 bases, and 12 bases separated the two germline ends. Original data processing: It was from reference gene primer amplification that nucleated cell counts were estimated. Profiling relied on immunoSEQ multiplex PCR, and the TCRdb table lists in-frame clones only, not all of them. Clone size and the V and J calls come from that table; the DNA yielded D and trimming. The sample gives some 180,000 clones, 70% to 85% of which show up once; around 7% is in the top ten. The gene calls are TRBV18 and TRBJ2-5, with TRBD1 as a possible D gene (6 bases). The sample consisted of peripheral blood. This TCR was recovered from a human donor in a cohort sampled during active COVID-19. CDR3 residues: CASSKLQGETQYF. CDR3 in DNA: TGTGCCAGCTCAAAGCTTCAGGGGGAGACCCAGTACTTC.